This T cell receptor beta chain was identified during a study of spatial heterogeneity in lung cancer. Each CDR3 protein gets one entry after TCRdb re-called the 5' RACE reads with MiXCR. The sample has 11,000 or so distinct CDR3 sequences, roughly 4% seen once; the top ten hold around 7.6%. This clonotype was counted many times. Within a library made for alpha chains, this beta chain is off target, and its count is uninformative. This sample's time point: sample taken at primary tumor resection. Sequencing covered unsorted whole RNA taken from tumor, nontumor lung or frozen PBMC. The source was normal lung tissue next to the tumor, collected at surgery. The source is a male donor with early-stage non-small cell lung cancer.

As DNA, the CDR3 is TGCAGTGCAAGCAATAGCTTATATGAGCAGTTCTTC. Amino acids: CSASNSLYEQFF. J is TRBJ2-1 and V is TRBV20-1; unclear D gene. Germline V lookup: CDR1 DFQATT, CDR2 SNEGSKA (reference sequence). This CDR3 region has 12 residues. V gave up 6 bases and J gave up 8 bases, with 14 bases separating them.